The 32 T cell receptor beta chains presented below share a single source sample, sequenced in a study of cytomegalovirus exposure and HLA in healthy donors. Amplification used 60 Vbeta primers and 13 Jbeta primers. Measured with immunoSEQ multiplex PCR; TCRdb has only the in-frame clones, and not every one. Altogether about 250,000 clones are present, 85% being singletons, with the ten largest covering about 0.25%. Sequencing was done on a sample of PBMCs. The source of these receptors is a girl aged 2 to 10 in good health and CMV-seronegative.

This clone was seen just once. This rearrangement joins TRBV5-4 to TRBJ1-2, with 7 bases lining up with TRBD1. This CDR3 spans 14 amino acids. The germline CDR1 and CDR2 sequences are SGHNT and YYREEE (reference sequence). Germline trimming cut 4 bases from V and 2 bases from J; bases unmatched to any gene: 5. CDR3 sequence reads: CASSLPGGNYGYTF. The CDR3 nucleotides are TGTGCCAGCAGCCTTCCAGGGGGAAACTATGGCTACACCTTC.

The chain uses TRBV30 and TRBJ2-1, with 10 bases that match TRBD2. Germline CDR1 reads GTSNPN; CDR2 reads SVGIG (reference sequence). This CDR3 contains 14 residues. V dropped 3 bases and J dropped 7; count of bases not matched to a gene: 6. The CDR3 nucleotides read TGTGCCTGGAGCCAGGGACTAGCGAAGAATGAGCAGTTCTTC. This encodes CAWSQGLAKNEQFF.

This rearrangement joins TRBV16 to TRBJ2-7; no definite D call. Trimming removed 0 bases at V and 3 bases at J, with 6 bases between. Germline values: CDR1 KGHSY, CDR2 FQNENV. This CDR3 region has 13 residues. The CDR3 coding sequence is TGTGCCAGCAGCCAATCTTCTTACTACGAGCAGTACTTC. This gives the protein CASSQSSYYEQYF.

This sequence joins TRBV6-1 and TRBJ1-6, with 10 bases aligning to TRBD1. With 2 bases clipped from V and 10 bases from J, the junction kept 5 bases outside the gene matches. Germline CDR1 reads MNHNS; CDR2 reads SASEGT. The CDR3 length is 15 residues. The CDR3 coding sequence is TGTGCCAGCAGTGAATTAAGGACAGGGGGGTCACCCCTCCACTTT. It yields the protein CASSELRTGGSPLHF.

The chain joins TRBV10-3 to TRBJ2-1, with D perhaps matching TRBD2 (5 bases). CDR1 and CDR2 from the germline V gene are ENHRY and SYGVKD. The CDR3 has 13 residues. Trimming took 5 bases from V and 5 from J, leaving 10 bases between them. The CDR3 sequence is CAISSAVDNEQFF. The CDR3 bases are TGTGCCATCAGTTCAGCGGTAGACAATGAGCAGTTCTTC.

This chain uses TRBV7-9 with TRBJ2-7, with D tentatively TRBD2 (5 bases). This CDR3 contains 14 residues. Trimming left V 2 bases short and J 0 bases short, with 8 bases between. Germline-derived CDR1 and CDR2 are SEHNR and FQNEAQ (reference sequence). CDR3 residues: CASSLSTTSYEQYF. For the CDR3, the DNA is TGTGCCAGCAGCTTATCGACTACCTCCTACGAGCAGTACTTC.

This clone was observed once. One junction end does not reproduce the germline sequence, and a read error may be involved. The chain recombines TRBV27 with TRBJ2-3; D is perhaps TRBD2 (6 bases). CDR3 length: 15 residues. Germline V gives CDR1 MNHEY, CDR2 SMNVEV (reference sequence). The CDR3 reads CASTLDWRGTGTQYF. CDR3 nucleotides: TGTGCCAGCACCCTGGACTGGAGGGGCACAGGTACGCAGTATTTT.

This chain links TRBV7-6 with TRBJ2-5, with a tentative D call TRBD1 (8 bases). V lost 1 base and J lost 5, with 14 bases in between. Germline CDR1 and CDR2: SGHVS and FNYEAQ. This CDR3 comprises 15 residues. The chain's CDR3 is CASSLVPQGGETQYF. The CDR3 region has the DNA TGTGCCAGCAGCTTAGTTCCACAGGGGGGGGAGACCCAGTACTTC.

V usage is TRBV6-1 and J usage is TRBJ2-1; D not resolved. The length of the CDR3 is 11 residues. Germline V gives CDR1 MNHNS, CDR2 SASEGT. V gave up 6 bases and J gave up 4 bases, with 4 bases separating them. The CDR3 nucleotides read TGTGCCAGCAGCCTTTACAATGAGCAGTTCTTC. Protein sequence: CASSLYNEQFF.

This chain uses TRBV5-1 with TRBJ1-3; no reliable D call. V was pared by 0 bases and J by 0 bases, with 7 bases between. The CDR3 extends over 15 amino acids. The V gene's germline CDR1 is SGHRS and CDR2 YFSETQ. CDR3: CASSLATGSGNTIYF. The CDR3, as DNA: TGCGCCAGCAGCTTGGCCACGGGCTCTGGAAACACCATATATTTT.

The CDR3 protein is CASSYGDNTDTQYF. Here the CDR3 DNA reads TGTGCCAGCAGTTACGGGGACAACACAGATACGCAGTATTTT. The J gene is TRBJ2-3, the V gene TRBV6-5; weak D call: TRBD1 (6 bases). There are 14 residues in the CDR3. Germline CDR1 reads MNHEY; CDR2 reads SVGAGI. V shed 2 bases and J shed 2 bases, with 8 bases lying between them.

V is TRBV5-4 and J is TRBJ2-7; 10 bases agree with TRBD2. V lost 4 bases, J lost 4 bases, and 8 bases stayed unmatched. The CDR3 sequence is 15 residues long. Germline loops: CDR1 SGHNT, CDR2 YYREEE (reference sequence). The DNA of the CDR3 is TGTGCCAGCAGCGGGCCTAGCGGGAGCCTTTACGAGCAGTACTTC. It encodes CASSGPSGSLYEQYF.

V gene TRBV18 combines with J gene TRBJ2-1, with 7 bases that match TRBD2. Trimming took 3 bases from V and 7 from J; bases not matched to a gene: 9. Germline CDR1 and CDR2: KGHSH and LQKENI. CDR3 size: 15 residues. CDR3 amino acids: CASSPRPSGGNEQFF. The CDR3 bases are TGTGCCAGCTCACCCCGGCCTAGCGGAGGGAATGAGCAGTTCTTC.

The V gene is TRBV6-4, the J gene TRBJ2-3; 10 bases map to TRBD2. Looked up from germline, CDR1 is MRHNA and CDR2 is SNTAGT. V dropped 6 bases and J dropped 6; count of bases not matched to a gene: 9. The CDR3 runs to 15 residues. The CDR3 coding sequence is TGTGCCAGCAGGCTGAGCGGGGGGGCCGGCGATACGCAGTATTTT. Protein product: CASRLSGGAGDTQYF.

The chain couples TRBV5-1 to TRBJ1-1; TRBD1 agrees at 7 bases. This CDR3 contains 17 residues. Trimming cost V 0 bases and J 4 bases; bases outside gene matches: 12. Germline V gene sequence: CDR1 SGHRS, CDR2 YFSETQ. CDR3: CASSLGTGARGGTEAFF. In DNA, the CDR3 is TGCGCCAGCAGCTTGGGGACAGGAGCTAGAGGGGGCACTGAAGCTTTCTTT.

The chain carries TRBV5-4 and TRBJ2-7; 7 bases line up with TRBD1. This CDR3 comprises 13 residues. Germline values: CDR1 SGHNT, CDR2 YYREEE (reference sequence). V was clipped by 3 bases and J by 2 bases; unmatched bases: 2. The DNA for the CDR3 is TGTGCCAGCAGCTGGGGACAGACCTACGAGCAGTACTTC. This encodes CASSWGQTYEQYF.

J is TRBJ2-7 and V is TRBV5-6; 8 bases map to TRBD1. With V trimmed by 0 bases and J by 5 bases, 7 bases remained unmatched. This CDR3 spans 15 amino acids. CDR1 and CDR2 (germline): SGHDT, YYEEEE. This chain's CDR3 is CASSLVGQGRNEQYF. CDR3 coding DNA: TGTGCCAGCAGCTTGGTAGGACAGGGAAGGAACGAGCAGTACTTC. Drawing the rest from reference TRBV5-6 and TRBJ2-7, the complete variable domain is DAGVTQSPTHLIKTRGQQVTLRCSPKSGHDTVSWYQQALGQGPQFIFQYYEEEERQRGNFPDRFSGHQFPNYSSELNVNALLLGDSALYLCASSLVGQGRNEQYFGPGTRLTVT.

J is TRBJ2-3 and V is TRBV7-3; 7 positions match TRBD2. The germline CDR1 and CDR2 sequences are SGHTA and FQGTGA. CDR3 length equals 14 residues. Trimming removed 8 bases from V and 2 bases from J; junction bases left unmatched: 7. The CDR3 region is CASSQGRATDTQYF. DNA for the CDR3: TGTGCCAGCTCCCAAGGGAGGGCCACAGATACGCAGTATTTT.

The chain couples TRBV12-5 to TRBJ2-3, with 8 bases matching TRBD1. V shed 0 bases, J shed 1 base, and the junction held 15 bases outside the gene matches. Germline CDR1 LGHNT, CDR2 FRNRAP. This CDR3 comprises 20 residues. The DNA of the CDR3 is TGTGCTAGTGGTTTGGTACCGGCGCTCTCCGGACAGGGCCGCACAGATACGCAGTATTTT. It specifies CASGLVPALSGQGRTDTQYF.

Only a few counts were recorded for this clone. The genes are TRBV2 and TRBJ1-1; D is uncertain. V was shortened by 6 bases and J by 1 base, with 12 bases between the two germline ends. The CDR3 contains 14 residues. Germline CDR1 is SNHLY and CDR2 is FYNNEI. CDR3 region: CASSRGLGNTEAFF. The CDR3 DNA is TGTGCCAGCAGCCGAGGGCTGGGGAACACTGAAGCTTTCTTT.

The table lists this clone with a count of one. The chain has TRBV27 and TRBJ1-6; 9 positions match TRBD1. J was trimmed by 8 bases and V by 5 bases; bases with no gene match: 7. The CDR3 sequence is 15 residues long. Germline lookup yields CDR1 MNHEY and CDR2 SMNVEV (reference sequence). CDR3 bases: TGTGCCAGCAGTCTACAGGGGGCCCGGGATTCACCCCTCCACTTT. It codes for CASSLQGARDSPLHF.

This chain connects TRBV6-1 to TRBJ1-1, with 9 positions matching TRBD1. This CDR3 contains 15 residues. Germline V lookup: CDR1 MNHNS, CDR2 SASEGT. The V and J ends lost 6 bases and 2 bases, in that order; junction bases with no gene match: 7. CDR3 bases: TGTGCCAGCAGATCGGACAGGGGAGGAAACACTGAAGCTTTCTTT. Protein product: CASRSDRGGNTEAFF.

The chain combines TRBV9 with TRBJ2-1; 15 bases line up with TRBD2. Germline V CDR1 and CDR2: SGDLS, YYNGEE. This CDR3 is built from 15 residues. V was pared by 7 bases and J by 2 bases, with 1 base of the junction left unmatched. Written as DNA, the CDR3 is TGTGCCAGCGGACTAGCGGGGGGGCCCTACAATGAGCAGTTCTTC. This sequence encodes CASGLAGGPYNEQFF. The whole variable domain, remainder taken from reference TRBV9 and TRBJ2-1, is DSGVTQTPKHLITATGQRVTLRCSPRSGDLSVYWYQQSLDQGLQFLIQYYNGEERAKGNILERFSAQQFPDLHSELNLSSLELGDSALYFCASGLAGGPYNEQFFGPGTRLTVL.

The chain combines TRBV10-2 with TRBJ2-7; TRBD1 matches 7 bases. J was trimmed by 2 bases and V by 6 bases; bases with no gene match: 10. Germline V gene data show CDR1 as WSHSY and CDR2 as SAAADI. This CDR3 is 15 amino acids long. In DNA, the CDR3 is TGCGCCAGCAGGGAACTAACAGGGGACCCCTACGAGCAGTACTTC. This sequence encodes CASRELTGDPYEQYF.

The chain is built from TRBV7-6 and TRBJ2-7, with a possible D match to TRBD1 (5 bases). This CDR3 spans 14 amino acids. Looked up from germline, CDR1 is SGHVS and CDR2 is FNYEAQ. V lost 5 bases and J lost 2, with 13 bases in between. CDR3 nucleotides: TGTGCCAGCAGCACCAGACAGCCCCCCTACGAGCAGTACTTC. Amino acids: CASSTRQPPYEQYF.

J is TRBJ1-6 and V is TRBV10-3; 7 nucleotides match TRBD1. Germline V gene data show CDR1 as ENHRY and CDR2 as SYGVKD. V lost 4 bases, J lost 5 bases, and 2 bases stayed unmatched. The CDR3 loop spans 14 amino acids. The CDR3 sequence is CAISAGTDNSPLHF. The CDR3 bases are TGTGCCATCAGTGCCGGGACAGATAATTCACCCCTCCACTTT.

The chain is built from TRBV6-5 and TRBJ1-5, with a weak D call TRBD1 (5 bases). The CDR3 spans 13 residues. Germline-derived CDR1 and CDR2 are MNHEY and SVGAGI. Trimming cost V 8 bases and J 7 bases, with 15 bases left between them. The CDR3 sequence: CASSIGTSQPQHF. For the CDR3, the DNA is TGTGCCAGCTCGATTGGGACTTCACAGCCCCAGCATTTT.

The chain joins TRBV11-2 to TRBJ1-6; no reliable D call. The CDR3 runs 11 residues. The germline V gene encodes CDR1 SGHAT and CDR2 FQNNGV. V was clipped by 5 bases and J by 6 bases, with 2 bases between them. This CDR3 is CASSRNSPLHF. The CDR3 coding sequence is TGTGCCAGCAGCCGTAATTCACCCCTCCACTTT.

J is TRBJ1-3 and V is TRBV18; D unclear. The V end lost 4 bases, the J end lost 0 bases, and 25 bases lay between the germline ends. This CDR3 is 20 amino acids long. Germline CDR1 is KGHSH and CDR2 is LQKENI. Here the CDR3 reads CASSLKNNPQSERSGNTIYF. Here the CDR3 DNA reads TGTGCCAGCTCACTCAAAAACAATCCCCAATCCGAACGCTCTGGAAACACCATATATTTT. Filled out from reference TRBV18 and TRBJ1-3, the complete variable domain reads NAGVMQNPRHLVRRRGQEARLRCSPMKGHSHVYWYRQLPEEGLKFMVYLQKENIIDESGMPKERFSAEFPKEGPSILRIQQVVRGDSAAYFCASSLKNNPQSERSGNTIYFGEGSWLTVV.

This sequence joins TRBV7-9 and TRBJ2-1, with D perhaps TRBD2 (6 bases). Germline CDR1 is SEHNR and CDR2 is FQNEAQ (reference sequence). This CDR3 has 17 residues. V lost 6 bases to trimming and J lost 2 bases, with 20 bases between them. The CDR3 DNA follows: TGTGCCAGCAGTTTTAGTGCGGGGACGGCCCCCTACAATGAGCAGTTCTTC. As protein: CASSFSAGTAPYNEQFF.

There are a few counts of this clone. V and J are TRBV7-8 and TRBJ2-1, with D possibly matching TRBD2 (9 bases). The CDR3 has 21 residues. Deletions cut 4 bases from V and 3 bases from J, with 31 bases between. The germline CDR1 and CDR2 sequences are SGHVS and FQNEAQ. The CDR3 coding sequence is TGTGCCAGCAGCTCCGACAGGGGAGTTAGCGGGAGTTATCAACACTACAATGAGCAGTTCTTC. Its translation is CASSSDRGVSGSYQHYNEQFF.

The chain links TRBV10-2 to TRBJ2-5, with a weak D call TRBD2 (6 bases). The CDR3 extends over 18 amino acids. Germline V gives CDR1 WSHSY, CDR2 SAAADI. Trimming shortened V by 2 bases and J by 1 base, and 20 bases separated the two germline ends. DNA for the CDR3: TGCGCCAGCAGTGAGACCGACCGAGCGGGTGCGGGCCAAGAGACCCAGTACTTC. Amino acids: CASSETDRAGAGQETQYF.